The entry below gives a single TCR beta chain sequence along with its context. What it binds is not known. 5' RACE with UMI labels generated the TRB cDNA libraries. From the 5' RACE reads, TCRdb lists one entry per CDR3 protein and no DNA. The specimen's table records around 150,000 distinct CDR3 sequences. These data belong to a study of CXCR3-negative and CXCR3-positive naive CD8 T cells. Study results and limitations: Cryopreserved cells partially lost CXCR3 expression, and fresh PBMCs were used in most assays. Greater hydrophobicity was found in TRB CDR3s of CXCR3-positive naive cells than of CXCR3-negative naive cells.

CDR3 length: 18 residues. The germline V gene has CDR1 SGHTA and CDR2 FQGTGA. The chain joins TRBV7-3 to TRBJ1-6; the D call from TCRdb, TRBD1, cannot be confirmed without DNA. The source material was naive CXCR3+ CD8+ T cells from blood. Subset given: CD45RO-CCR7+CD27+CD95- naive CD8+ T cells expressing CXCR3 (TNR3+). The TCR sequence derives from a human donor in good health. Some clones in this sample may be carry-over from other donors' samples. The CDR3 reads CASSSKLPPGQKNSPLHF.